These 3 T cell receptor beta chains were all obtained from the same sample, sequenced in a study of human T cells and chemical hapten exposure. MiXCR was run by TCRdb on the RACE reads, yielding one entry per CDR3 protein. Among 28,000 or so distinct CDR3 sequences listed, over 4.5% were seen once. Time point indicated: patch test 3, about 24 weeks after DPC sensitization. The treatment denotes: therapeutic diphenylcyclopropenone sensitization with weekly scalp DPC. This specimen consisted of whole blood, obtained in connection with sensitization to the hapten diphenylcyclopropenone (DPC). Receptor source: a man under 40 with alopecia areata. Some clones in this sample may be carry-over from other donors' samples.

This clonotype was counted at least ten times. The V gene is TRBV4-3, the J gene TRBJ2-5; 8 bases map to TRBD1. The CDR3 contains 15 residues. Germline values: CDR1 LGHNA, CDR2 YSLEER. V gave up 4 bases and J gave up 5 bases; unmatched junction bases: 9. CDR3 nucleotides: TGCGCCAGCAGCCCTGACAGGGGTGGGATGGAGACCCAGTACTTC. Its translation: CASSPDRGGMETQYF.

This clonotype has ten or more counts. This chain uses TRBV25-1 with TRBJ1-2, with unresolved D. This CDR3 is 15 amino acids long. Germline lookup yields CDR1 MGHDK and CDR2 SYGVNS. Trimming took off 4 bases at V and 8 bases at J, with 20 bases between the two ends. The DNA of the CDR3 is TGTGCCAGCAGTGGGGATCCTCCCGGGGTCTGGGGCTACACCTTC. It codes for CASSGDPPGVWGYTF.

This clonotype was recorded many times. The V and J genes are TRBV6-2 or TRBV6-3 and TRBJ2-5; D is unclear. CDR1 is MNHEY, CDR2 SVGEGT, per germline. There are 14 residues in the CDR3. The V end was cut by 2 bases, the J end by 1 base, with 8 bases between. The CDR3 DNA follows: TGTGCCAGCAGTTACGGGCCGGGCCAAGAGACCCAGTACTTC. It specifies CASSYGPGQETQYF.